This T cell receptor (beta chain) originates from a study of blood T cell repertoires in COVID-19. Study summary: Spain, Italy and the United States supplied samples that represented acute and convalescent COVID-19. T cells, B-cell-depleted T cells, or PBMCs provided the cDNA or gDNA that served as material.

Study processing details: Reference gene primer amplification gave nucleated cell count estimates. Produced via immunoSEQ multiplex PCR; TCRdb's table is partial and in-frame only. V and J calls and clone size are as listed in that table; D and trimming were resolved from the DNA. Of 95,000 to 120,000 clones in the sample, 81% were seen once. The sample was peripheral blood. The origin of this receptor is a man in his forties or fifties with acute or convalescent COVID-19.

The DNA of the CDR3 is TGTGCCAGCATCGCCCCTGCGGGACGGATTTACACTGAAGCTTTCTTT. Protein sequence: CASIAPAGRIYTEAFF. This rearrangement joins TRBV21-1 to TRBJ1-1. TRBV21-1 represents a pseudogene. The CDR3 loop spans 16 amino acids.